Included here is one T cell receptor beta chain sequence, with context. The antigen this receptor binds is unknown. Qualities for individual bases were not recorded, and no much larger clone is one base off. The time point label on this specimen signifies: patch test 1, 2 weeks after DPC sensitization. This specimen's treatment or condition label, per the study, means: therapeutic diphenylcyclopropenone sensitization with weekly scalp DPC. At each patch-test visit, blood was drawn before the patch test was applied. To be eligible, patients had to be aged 18 to 70, diagnosed with alopecia and judged suitable for DPC therapy, while pregnant patients were excluded. Total RNA was extracted from unfractionated whole blood that had been collected in Tempus Blood RNA tubes. This sample is drawn from a study of human T cells and chemical hapten exposure (dated by TCRdb to about 2021). Regarding the research as a whole: For sensitization, 2% DPC in acetone was applied to a 2 cm by 2 cm area of upper inner arm skin. Throughout the approximately 26-week study period, patients were also given weekly therapeutic DPC doses on the scalp. Patch testing was done on the upper back using Finn chambers containing 0.01% DPC, and results were scored after 6 days according to International Contact Dermatitis Research Group standards. Most of the patients in the cohort were female, and the cohort covered alopecia areata with under or over 50% scalp involvement, alopecia totalis and alopecia universalis. Libraries were combined into a pool for sequencing, and differences in TCR yield between samples came mainly from small differences in library volumes within the pool. In alopecia patients, the study followed how the peripheral blood TCR repertoire changed in vivo over primary and secondary sensitization to diphenylcyclopropenone (DPC), a hapten. Blood was sampled from patients pre-sensitization (week 0) and at 2, 6 and about 24 weeks after DPC sensitization. Approximately 28 alopecia patients provided blood for TCR sequencing at one to four time points (pre-sensitization, 2, 6 and 24 weeks). Study-wide conclusions, independent of this receptor: Because all patients had alopecia, a presumed autoimmune disease, the immune response of the patients might differ from that of healthy individuals. DPC sensitization did not change the number of TCRs with a frequency above 1 in 1000, and there was no evidence of changes in global repertoire structure. Patch test score was positively correlated with the number of PT1 expanded TCRs, with significance at thresholds 8, 16 and 32 but not at 4. After repeated subsampling, changes were observed in the strength of the expansion versus patch-test correlation and in the threshold at which the correlation became significant. Significantly more large CDR3 similarity clusters were formed by expanded TCRs than by pre-sensitization or healthy control sets, consistent with antigen-driven responses.

Via the germline V gene (reference sequence), CDR1 is DFQATT and CDR2 SNEGSKA. V is cut back by 5 bases and J by 7 bases, with 10 bases in the junction unmatched. The CDR3 covers 15 residues, taking in both the cysteine and the phenylalanine. Solely the CDR3 DNA is kept, with 45 bases framed from the first base. Library preparation was by RACE. Sequencing was performed on a NextSeq 500. During library preparation, unique molecular identifiers were attached to individual cDNA molecules so that TCRs could be counted quantitatively and reproducibly. Each blood RNA sample was used to sequence both TCR alpha and TCR beta chains. The authors' pipeline ran thus. The median number of TCRs per sample was roughly 98,000, ranging from about 23,224 to 690,600. V, J and CDR3 annotation of the TCR reads was carried out using the Decombinator software suite. Every sample was subsampled to the same number of TCRs (28,000) for the PS versus PT1 abundance plots. TCRs were defined as expanded if absent before sensitization and observed at least eight times at the 2-week time point. The public reads were quality trimmed at Q25 with fastp and then assembled into clones with MiXCR by TCRdb, keeping productive beta chains. Each entry is one CDR3 protein sequence, shown with its most common DNA and genes. None of the V and J calls come from the authors' own analysis; TCRdb made them. The sample records 84,000 or so distinct CDR3 sequences, roughly a tenth of which are singletons. 2% to 2.5% of the sample is held by the ten biggest clonotypes.

The sample consisted of whole blood, taken in connection with sensitization to the hapten diphenylcyclopropenone (DPC). This sequence originates from a man between 35 and 55 years old with alopecia areata. Some clones in this sample may be carry-over from other donors' samples. Recombination joined TRBV20-1 with TRBJ1-6, with 8 bases in between that match TRBD1. The CDR3 here reads CSAPKGQGVNSPLHF. Here is the DNA: TGCAGTGCTCCAAAAGGACAGGGTGTAAATTCACCCCTCCACTTT.